These 15 T cell receptor beta chains were all obtained from the same sample, sequenced in a study of cytomegalovirus exposure and HLA in healthy donors. Vbeta (60) and Jbeta (13) primers were used in the PCR. The table came from immunoSEQ multiplex PCR; TCRdb's copy has only in-frame clones and leaves some out. The sample includes tens of thousands of clones, about 70% of them seen just once. The sample taken for sequencing was PBMCs. These receptors all come from a man in his forties or fifties in good health and CMV-seropositive.

The DNA for the CDR3 is TGTGCCAGCAGCCCTCGGACAGCCATGAACACTGAAGCTTTCTTT. This gives the protein CASSPRTAMNTEAFF. This rearrangement joins TRBV11-2 to TRBJ1-1, with D possibly matching TRBD1 (6 bases). The V gene's germline CDR1 is SGHAT and CDR2 FQNNGV. The CDR3 loop spans 15 amino acids. V lost 5 bases, J lost 0 bases, and 13 bases lay in between.

The rearrangement links TRBV5-1 to TRBJ1-1, with TRBD1 matching 8 bases. The CDR3 is 16 residues long. Germline V gene lookup returns CDR1 SGHRS and CDR2 YFSETQ. The V gene end was trimmed by 6 bases and the J gene end by 3 bases; junction bases not matched to a gene: 13. The CDR3 loop reads CASTLDREGVDTEAFF. CDR3 nucleotides: TGCGCCAGCACCCTGGACAGGGAAGGGGTTGACACTGAAGCTTTCTTT.

The chain has TRBV6-4 and TRBJ2-3; TRBD1 is a possible D gene (6 bases). The CDR3 sequence is 15 residues long. The germline CDR1 and CDR2 sequences are MRHNA and SNTAGT. V lost 4 bases to trimming and J lost 5 bases, with 16 bases between them. CDR3 in DNA: TGTGCCAGCAGTGCAGGGGCGACCCAGAGAGATACGCAGTATTTT. Its protein product is CASSAGATQRDTQYF.

The chain is built from TRBV18 and TRBJ1-4; D uncertain. From germline, CDR1 is KGHSH and CDR2 LQKENI. This CDR3 comprises 16 residues. V lost 4 bases and J lost 4, with 16 bases in between. The CDR3 here is CASSQTGKGGNEKLFF. CDR3 in DNA: TGTGCCAGCTCACAAACCGGGAAGGGTGGTAATGAAAAACTGTTTTTT.

The genes are TRBV28 and TRBJ1-5, with D maybe TRBD1 (5 bases). This CDR3 spans 14 amino acids. The V and J ends lost 6 bases and 0 bases respectively, with 9 bases between them. Germline CDR1 and CDR2: MDHEN and SYDVKM. The CDR3 protein is CASSKGYSNQPQHF. Here the CDR3 DNA reads TGTGCCAGCAGCAAGGGGTATAGCAATCAGCCCCAGCATTTT. Full variable domain (remainder filled in from reference TRBV28 and TRBJ1-5): DVKVTQSSRYLVKRTGEKVFLECVQDMDHENMFWYRQDPGLGLRLIYFSYDVKMKEKGDIPEGYSVSREKKERFSLILESASTNQTSMYLCASSKGYSNQPQHFGDGTRLSIL.

The rearrangement links TRBV6-1 to TRBJ1-2; D call uncertain. This CDR3 has 16 amino acids. The V end lost 4 bases, the J end lost 8 bases, and 23 bases lay between the germline ends. Germline values: CDR1 MNHNS, CDR2 SASEGT. The CDR3 region is CASSVNDEGGRRGYTF. The CDR3 coding sequence is TGTGCCAGCAGTGTTAATGATGAAGGAGGCCGACGGGGCTACACCTTC.

About this clone: Other DNA variants within this sample encode the same CDR3. The chain links TRBV5-1 to TRBJ2-6; D gene ambiguous. The CDR3 sequence is 15 residues long. The ends were cut back, 0 bases at V and 1 base at J, with 5 bases in the middle. Germline CDR1 reads SGHRS; CDR2 reads YFSETQ. The CDR3 here is CASSLGGSGANVLTF. In DNA, the CDR3 is TGCGCCAGCAGCTTGGGAGGTTCTGGGGCCAACGTCCTGACTTTC.

V and J are TRBV4-1 and TRBJ2-3, with D possibly being TRBD2 (6 bases). V lost 4 bases to trimming and J lost 2 bases, with 13 bases between them. CDR3 length equals 15 residues. CDR1 MGHRA and CDR2 YSYEKL come from the germline V gene. The CDR3 nucleotides read TGCGCCAGCAGCCCACCTAGCGCCAACACAGATACGCAGTATTTT. Translation gives CASSPPSANTDTQYF.

The chain is built from TRBV7-6 and TRBJ1-1; perhaps TRBD1 as D (5 bases). The germline CDR1 and CDR2 sequences are SGHVS and FNYEAQ. The CDR3 loop spans 15 amino acids. Trimming pared 1 base from V and 8 bases from J, leaving 17 bases between. The DNA of the CDR3 is TGTGCCAGCAGCTTAGTCGTTACAGGAGTCGGAGAAGCTTTCTTT. It codes for CASSLVVTGVGEAFF.

A single count supports this clone. The chain combines TRBV7-9 with TRBJ1-2; 8 nucleotides line up with TRBD1. V gave up 4 bases and J gave up 4 bases; unmatched junction bases: 5. The CDR3 has 14 amino acids. Per germline, CDR1 SEHNR and CDR2 FQNEAQ (reference sequence). The DNA of the CDR3 is TGTGCCAGCAGCTCAGGGGGCGCAATCTATGGCTACACCTTC. Translating gives CASSSGGAIYGYTF.

The genes are TRBV6-1 and TRBJ2-1; 7 bases fit TRBD1. CDR1 MNHNS and CDR2 SASEGT come from the germline V gene. J was trimmed by 12 bases and V by 4 bases; bases with no gene match: 9. The CDR3 covers 13 residues. The CDR3 is CASSVDRERGQFF. CDR3 coding DNA: TGTGCCAGCAGTGTTGACAGGGAACGTGGGCAGTTCTTC.

The rearrangement links TRBV30 to TRBJ1-4; 7 positions match TRBD1. V dropped 0 bases and J dropped 4; count of bases not matched to a gene: 5. Germline CDR1 GTSNPN, CDR2 SVGIG (reference sequence). The CDR3 sequence is 15 residues long. The CDR3 DNA reads as TGTGCCTGGAGTGTACTGACAGGGAGTAATGAAAAACTGTTTTTT. This codes for CAWSVLTGSNEKLFF.

For the CDR3, the DNA is TGCGCCAGCAGCTCGAGGACAGGCGTGAACACTGAAGCTTTCTTT. Protein sequence: CASSSRTGVNTEAFF. The gene calls are TRBV5-1 and TRBJ1-1; 7 bases line up with TRBD1. Germline V gene data show CDR1 as SGHRS and CDR2 as YFSETQ. Trimming cost V 3 bases and J 0 bases; bases outside gene matches: 5. This CDR3 is built from 15 residues.

About this clone itself: Other DNA sequences in the same sample also yield this CDR3. This rearrangement joins TRBV5-4 to TRBJ1-1; 8 positions agree with TRBD1. J lost 5 bases, V lost 2 bases, and 5 bases had no gene match. This CDR3 has 14 amino acids. The V gene's germline CDR1 is SGHNT and CDR2 YYREEE (reference sequence). DNA of the CDR3: TGTGCCAGCAGCTTAGGACAGGGACGGACTGAAGCTTTCTTT. Encoded protein: CASSLGQGRTEAFF. The variable domain in full, completed from reference TRBV5-4 and TRBJ1-1, reads ETGVTQSPTHLIKTRGQQVTLRCSSQSGHNTVSWYQQALGQGPQFIFQYYREEENGRGNFPPRFSGLQFPNYSSELNVNALELDDSALYLCASSLGQGRTEAFFGQGTRLTVV.

The chain is built from TRBV7-2 and TRBJ1-4; D uncertain. The germline V and J ends were trimmed by 5 bases and 8 bases, with 9 bases remaining between them. The CDR3 has 12 residues. Germline loops: CDR1 SGHTA, CDR2 FQGNSA. The CDR3 DNA reads TGTGCCAGCAGCCTAAGAGGGGAAAAACTGTTTTTT. The encoded protein is CASSLRGEKLFF.